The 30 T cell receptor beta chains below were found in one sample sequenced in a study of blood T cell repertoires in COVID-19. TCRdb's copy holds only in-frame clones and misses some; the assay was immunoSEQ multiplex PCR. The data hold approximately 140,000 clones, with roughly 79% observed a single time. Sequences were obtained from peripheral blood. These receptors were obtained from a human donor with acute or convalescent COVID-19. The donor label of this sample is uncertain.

The CDR3 spells CASSLRRLAGGLTYEQYV. CDR3 coding DNA: TGTGCCAGCAGCTTACGGCGACTAGCGGGGGGATTAACCTACGAGCAGTACGTC. This chain links TRBV7-4 with TRBJ2-7; 13 bases fit TRBD2. Germline values: CDR1 SGHVT, CDR2 SQSDAQ. V dropped 2 bases and J dropped 2; count of bases not matched to a gene: 9. CDR3 length: 18 amino acids.

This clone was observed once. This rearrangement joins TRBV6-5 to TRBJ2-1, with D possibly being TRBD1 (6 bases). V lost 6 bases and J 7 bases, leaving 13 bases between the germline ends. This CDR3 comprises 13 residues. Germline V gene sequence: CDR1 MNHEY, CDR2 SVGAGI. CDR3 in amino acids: CASSPTGRNEQFF. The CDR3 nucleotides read TGTGCCAGCAGCCCCACAGGGCGGAATGAGCAGTTCTTC.

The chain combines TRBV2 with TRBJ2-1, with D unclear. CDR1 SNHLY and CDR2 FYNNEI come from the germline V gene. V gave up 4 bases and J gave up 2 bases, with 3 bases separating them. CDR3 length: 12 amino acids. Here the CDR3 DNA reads TGTGCCAGCAGTGCTCCCTACAATGAGCAGTTCTTC. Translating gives CASSAPYNEQFF.

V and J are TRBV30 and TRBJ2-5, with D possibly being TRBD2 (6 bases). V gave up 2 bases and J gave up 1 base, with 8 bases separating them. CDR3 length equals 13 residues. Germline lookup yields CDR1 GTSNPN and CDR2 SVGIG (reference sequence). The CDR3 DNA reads TGTGCCTGGAGTCGGAGGGCCCAAGAGACCCAGTACTTC. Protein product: CAWSRRAQETQYF. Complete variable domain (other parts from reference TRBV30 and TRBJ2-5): SQTIHQWPATLVQPVGSPLSLECTVEGTSNPNLYWYRQAAGRGLQLLFYSVGIGQISSEVPQNLSASRPQDRQFILSSKKLLLSDSGFYLCAWSRRAQETQYFGPGTRLLVL.

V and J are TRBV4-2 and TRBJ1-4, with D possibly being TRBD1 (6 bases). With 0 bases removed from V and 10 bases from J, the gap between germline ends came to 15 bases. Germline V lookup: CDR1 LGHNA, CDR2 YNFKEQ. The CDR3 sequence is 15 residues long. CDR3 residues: CASSQDTGGWVKLFF. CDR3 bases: TGTGCCAGCAGCCAAGATACGGGGGGCTGGGTAAAACTGTTTTTT.

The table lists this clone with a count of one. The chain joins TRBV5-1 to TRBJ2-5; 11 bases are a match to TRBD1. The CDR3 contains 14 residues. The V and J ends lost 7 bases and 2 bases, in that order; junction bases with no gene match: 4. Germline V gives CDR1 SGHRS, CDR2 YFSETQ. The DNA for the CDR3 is TGCGCCAGCGGGACAGGGGGGAATCAAGAGACCCAGTACTTC. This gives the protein CASGTGGNQETQYF.

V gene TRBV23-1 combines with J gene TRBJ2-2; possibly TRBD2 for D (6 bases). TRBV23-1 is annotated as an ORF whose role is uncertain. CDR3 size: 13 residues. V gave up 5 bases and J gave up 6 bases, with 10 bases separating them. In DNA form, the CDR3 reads TGCGCCAGCAGTTTTTGGGGGGCCGGGGAGCTGTTTTTT. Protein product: CASSFWGAGELFF.

For the CDR3, the DNA is TGTGCCAGCAGAGAGACAGGGGGTGGGACAGATACGCAGTATTTT. Its protein is CASRETGGGTDTQYF. The chain has TRBV6-5 and TRBJ2-3, with 9 bases identical to TRBD1. The CDR3 consists of 15 residues. The germline V gene has CDR1 MNHEY and CDR2 SVGAGI. The ends lost 6 bases at V and 3 bases at J; junction bases unmatched: 7.

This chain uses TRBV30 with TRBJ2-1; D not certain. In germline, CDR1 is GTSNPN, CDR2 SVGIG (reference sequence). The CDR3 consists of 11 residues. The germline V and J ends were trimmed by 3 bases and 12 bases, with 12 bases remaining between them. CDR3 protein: CAWSLTLGQFF. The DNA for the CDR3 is TGTGCCTGGAGCCTGACATTGGGGCAGTTCTTC.

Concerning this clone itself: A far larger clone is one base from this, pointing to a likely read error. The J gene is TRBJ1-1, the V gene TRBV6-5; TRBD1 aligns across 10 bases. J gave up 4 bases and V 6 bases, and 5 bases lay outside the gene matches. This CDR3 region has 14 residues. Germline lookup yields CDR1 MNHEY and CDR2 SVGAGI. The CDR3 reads CASSPWTGGTEAFF. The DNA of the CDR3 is TGTGCCAGCAGCCCCTGGACAGGGGGCACTGAAGCTTTCTTT.

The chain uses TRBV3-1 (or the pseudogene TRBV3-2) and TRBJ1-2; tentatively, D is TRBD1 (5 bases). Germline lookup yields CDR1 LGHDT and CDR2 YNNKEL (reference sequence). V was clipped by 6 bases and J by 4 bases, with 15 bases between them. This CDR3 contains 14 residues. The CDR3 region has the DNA TGTGCCAGCAGTTTAGTCAGGGATGGCTATGGCTACACCTTC. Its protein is CASSLVRDGYGYTF.

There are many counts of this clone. The CDR3 DNA reads TGTGCCTGGACGACACCCTCTTACGAGCAGTACGTC. This encodes CAWTTPSYEQYV. This chain connects TRBV30 to TRBJ2-7; no firm D call. Germline CDR1 GTSNPN, CDR2 SVGIG (reference sequence). Trimming shortened V by 4 bases and J by 4 bases, and 11 bases separated the two germline ends. This CDR3 contains 12 residues.

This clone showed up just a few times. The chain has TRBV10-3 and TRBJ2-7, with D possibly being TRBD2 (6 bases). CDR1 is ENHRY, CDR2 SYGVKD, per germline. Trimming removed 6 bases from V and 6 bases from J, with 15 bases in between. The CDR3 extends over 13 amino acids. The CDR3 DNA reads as TGTGCCATCAGCACCAATGGAGGGGCCGAGCAGTACGTC. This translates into CAISTNGGAEQYV.

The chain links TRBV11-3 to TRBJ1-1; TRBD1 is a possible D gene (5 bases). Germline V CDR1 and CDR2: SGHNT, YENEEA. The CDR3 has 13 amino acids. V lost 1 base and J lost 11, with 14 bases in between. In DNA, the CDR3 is TGTGCCAGCAGCTTAGCGTTGGGGCGACGGGCTTTCTTT. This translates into CASSLALGRRAFF.

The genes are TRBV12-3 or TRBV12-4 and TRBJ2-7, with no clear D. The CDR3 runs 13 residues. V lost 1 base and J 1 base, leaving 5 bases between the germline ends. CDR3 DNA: TGTGCCAGCAGTTTAGTTCCGTCCTACGAGCAGTACTTC. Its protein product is CASSLVPSYEQYF.

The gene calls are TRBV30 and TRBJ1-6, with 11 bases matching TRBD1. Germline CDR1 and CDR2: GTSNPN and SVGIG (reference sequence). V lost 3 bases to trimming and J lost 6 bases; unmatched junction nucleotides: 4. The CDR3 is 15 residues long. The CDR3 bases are TGTGCCTGGAGGGTGGACAGGGGGCGTAATTCACCCCTCCACTTT. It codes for CAWRVDRGRNSPLHF.

CDR3 sequence reads: CASSAYRDYSSYNEQFF. CDR3 nucleotides: TGTGCCAGCAGCGCGTACAGGGACTACAGCTCCTACAATGAGCAGTTCTTC. This chain links TRBV7-9 with TRBJ2-1; a possible D gene is TRBD2 (7 bases). Trimming took 5 bases from V and 0 from J, leaving 17 bases between them. The CDR3 totals 17 residues. Germline lookup yields CDR1 SEHNR and CDR2 FQNEAQ (reference sequence).

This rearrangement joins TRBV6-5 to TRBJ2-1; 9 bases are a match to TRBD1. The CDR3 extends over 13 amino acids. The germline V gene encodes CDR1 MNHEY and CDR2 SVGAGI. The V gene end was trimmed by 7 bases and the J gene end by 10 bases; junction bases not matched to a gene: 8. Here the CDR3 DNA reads TGTGCCAGCACCAACGGACAGGGGTGGGAGCAGTTCTTC. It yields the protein CASTNGQGWEQFF.

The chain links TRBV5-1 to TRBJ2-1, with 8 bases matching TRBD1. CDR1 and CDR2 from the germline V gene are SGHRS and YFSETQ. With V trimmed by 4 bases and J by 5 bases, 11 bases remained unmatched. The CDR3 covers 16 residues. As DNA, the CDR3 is TGCGCCAGCAGCCATAACAGGGGGGTCGGACACAATGAGCAGTTCTTC. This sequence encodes CASSHNRGVGHNEQFF.

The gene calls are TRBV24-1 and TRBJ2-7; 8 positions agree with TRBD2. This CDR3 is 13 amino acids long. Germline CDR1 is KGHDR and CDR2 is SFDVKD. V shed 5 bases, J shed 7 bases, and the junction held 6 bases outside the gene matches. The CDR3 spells CATSVTGGLEQYF. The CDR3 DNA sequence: TGTGCCACCAGTGTAACGGGGGGGCTAGAGCAGTACTTC.

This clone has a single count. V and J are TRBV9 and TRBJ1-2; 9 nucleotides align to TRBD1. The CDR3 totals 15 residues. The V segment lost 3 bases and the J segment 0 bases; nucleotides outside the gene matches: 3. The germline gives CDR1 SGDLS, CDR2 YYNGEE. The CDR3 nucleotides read TGTGCCAGCAGCGCAGGGACAGGGTCTAACTATGGCTACACCTTC. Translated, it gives CASSAGTGSNYGYTF.

CDR3 loop: CSVAGTVFYGYTF. The CDR3 DNA reads TGCAGCGTTGCGGGGACAGTATTCTATGGCTACACCTTC. J is TRBJ1-2 and V is TRBV29-1, with 7 bases lining up with TRBD1. This CDR3 is 13 amino acids long. Trimming took 4 bases from V and 4 from J; bases not matched to a gene: 6. Per germline, CDR1 SQVTM and CDR2 ANQGSEA.

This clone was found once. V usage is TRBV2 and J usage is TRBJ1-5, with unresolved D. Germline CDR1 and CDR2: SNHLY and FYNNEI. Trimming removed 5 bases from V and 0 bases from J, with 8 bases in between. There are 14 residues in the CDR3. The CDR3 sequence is CASSPQFSNQPQHF. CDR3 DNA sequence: TGTGCCAGCAGTCCGCAGTTTAGCAATCAGCCCCAGCATTTT.

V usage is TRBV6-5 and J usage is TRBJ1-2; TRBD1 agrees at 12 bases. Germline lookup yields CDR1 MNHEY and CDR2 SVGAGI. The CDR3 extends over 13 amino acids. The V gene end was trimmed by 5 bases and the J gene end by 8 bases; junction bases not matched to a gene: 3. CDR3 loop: CASSPGTGGGYTF. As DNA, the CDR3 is TGTGCCAGCAGTCCCGGGACAGGGGGCGGCTACACCTTC.

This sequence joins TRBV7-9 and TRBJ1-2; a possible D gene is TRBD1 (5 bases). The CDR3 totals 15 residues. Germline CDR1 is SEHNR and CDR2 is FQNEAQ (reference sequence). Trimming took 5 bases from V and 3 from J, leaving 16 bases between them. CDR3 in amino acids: CASSPVGGDDYGYTF. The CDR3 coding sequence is TGTGCCAGCAGCCCCGTTGGGGGGGACGACTATGGCTACACCTTC. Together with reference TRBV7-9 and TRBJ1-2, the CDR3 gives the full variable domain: DTGVSQNPRHKITKRGQNVTFRCDPISEHNRLYWYRQTLGQGPEFLTYFQNEAQLEKSRLLSDRFSAERPKGSFSTLEIQRTEQGDSAMYLCASSPVGGDDYGYTFGSGTRLTVV.

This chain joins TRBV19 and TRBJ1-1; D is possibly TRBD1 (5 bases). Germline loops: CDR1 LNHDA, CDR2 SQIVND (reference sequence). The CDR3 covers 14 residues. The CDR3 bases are TGTGCAACTGAACCGATTGACAGGAACACTGAAGCTTTCTTT. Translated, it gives CATEPIDRNTEAFF.

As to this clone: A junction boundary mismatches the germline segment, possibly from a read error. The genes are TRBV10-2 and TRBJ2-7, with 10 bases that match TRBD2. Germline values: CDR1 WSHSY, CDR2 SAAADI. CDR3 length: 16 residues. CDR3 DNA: TGCGCCACCAGTGAGGGGGGACCTAGCGGGGGAAACGAGCAGTACTTC. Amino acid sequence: CATSEGGPSGGNEQYF.

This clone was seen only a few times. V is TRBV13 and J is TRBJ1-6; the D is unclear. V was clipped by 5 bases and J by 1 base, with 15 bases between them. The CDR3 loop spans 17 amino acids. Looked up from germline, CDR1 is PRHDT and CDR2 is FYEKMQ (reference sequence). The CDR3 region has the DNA TGTGCCAGCAGCGCGTCGTCTGGGAGGTCCTATAATTCACCCCTCCACTTT. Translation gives CASSASSGRSYNSPLHF.

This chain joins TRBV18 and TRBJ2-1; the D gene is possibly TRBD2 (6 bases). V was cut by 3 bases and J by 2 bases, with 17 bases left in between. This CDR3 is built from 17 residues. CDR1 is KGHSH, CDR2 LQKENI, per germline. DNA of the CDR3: TGTGCCAGCTCACCTCCTTCGCGGGGCGGCACCTACAATGAGCAGTTCTTC. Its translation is CASSPPSRGGTYNEQFF.

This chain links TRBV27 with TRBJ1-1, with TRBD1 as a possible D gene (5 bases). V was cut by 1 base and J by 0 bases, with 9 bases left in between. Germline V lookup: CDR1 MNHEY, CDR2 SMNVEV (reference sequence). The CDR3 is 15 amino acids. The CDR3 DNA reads TGTGCCAGCAGTTTATGGGGGGGGATGAACACTGAAGCTTTCTTT. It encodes CASSLWGGMNTEAFF.